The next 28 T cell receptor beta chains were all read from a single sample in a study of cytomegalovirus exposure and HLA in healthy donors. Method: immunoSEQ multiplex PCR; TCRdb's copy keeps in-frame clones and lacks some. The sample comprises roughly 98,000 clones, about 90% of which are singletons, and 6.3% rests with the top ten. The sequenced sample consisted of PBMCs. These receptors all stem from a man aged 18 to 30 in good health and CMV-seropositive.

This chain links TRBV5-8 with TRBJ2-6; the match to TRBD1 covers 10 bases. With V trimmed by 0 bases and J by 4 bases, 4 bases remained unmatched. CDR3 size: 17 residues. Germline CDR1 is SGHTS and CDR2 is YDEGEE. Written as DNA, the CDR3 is TGTGCCAGCAGCTTGGAGGGACAGGGGAGCGGGGCCAACGTCCTGACTTTC. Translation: CASSLEGQGSGANVLTF.

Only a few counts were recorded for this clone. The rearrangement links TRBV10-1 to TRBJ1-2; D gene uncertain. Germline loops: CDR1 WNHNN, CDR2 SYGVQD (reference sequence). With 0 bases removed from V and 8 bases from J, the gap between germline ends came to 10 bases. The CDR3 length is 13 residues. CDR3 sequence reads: CASSESFAGGYTF. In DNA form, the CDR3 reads TGCGCCAGCAGTGAGTCTTTCGCGGGGGGCTACACCTTC.

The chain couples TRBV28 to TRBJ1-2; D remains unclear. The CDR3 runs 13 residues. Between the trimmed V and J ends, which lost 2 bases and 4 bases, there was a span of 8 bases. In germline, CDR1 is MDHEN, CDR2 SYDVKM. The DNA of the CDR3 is TGTGCCAGCAGTTTAGCGGGTATCTATGGCTACACCTTC. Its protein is CASSLAGIYGYTF.

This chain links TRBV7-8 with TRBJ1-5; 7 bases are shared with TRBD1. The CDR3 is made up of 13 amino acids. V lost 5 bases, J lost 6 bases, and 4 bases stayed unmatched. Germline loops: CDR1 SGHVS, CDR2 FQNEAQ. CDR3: CASSRGPGQPQHF. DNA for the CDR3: TGTGCCAGCAGCAGGGGGCCCGGTCAGCCCCAGCATTTT.

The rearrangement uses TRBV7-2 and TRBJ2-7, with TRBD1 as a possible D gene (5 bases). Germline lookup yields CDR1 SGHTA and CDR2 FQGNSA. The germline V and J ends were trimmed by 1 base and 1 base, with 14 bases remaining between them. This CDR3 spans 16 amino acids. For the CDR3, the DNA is TGTGCCAGCAGCTTAGGTCCCAAACAGGAATCCTACGAGCAGTACTTC. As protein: CASSLGPKQESYEQYF.

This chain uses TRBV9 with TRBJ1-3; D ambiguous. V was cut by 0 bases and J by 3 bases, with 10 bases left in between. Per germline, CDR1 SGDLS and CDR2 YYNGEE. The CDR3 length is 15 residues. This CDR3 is CASSVGSGFGNTIYF. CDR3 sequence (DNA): TGTGCCAGCAGCGTAGGCTCGGGGTTTGGAAACACCATATATTTT.

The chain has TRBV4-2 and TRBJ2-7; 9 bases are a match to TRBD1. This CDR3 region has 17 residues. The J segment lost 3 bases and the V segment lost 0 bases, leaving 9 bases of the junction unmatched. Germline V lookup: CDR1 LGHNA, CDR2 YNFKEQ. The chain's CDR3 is CASSQEGTGTGFYEQYF. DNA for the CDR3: TGTGCCAGCAGCCAAGAGGGAACCGGGACAGGGTTCTACGAGCAGTACTTC.

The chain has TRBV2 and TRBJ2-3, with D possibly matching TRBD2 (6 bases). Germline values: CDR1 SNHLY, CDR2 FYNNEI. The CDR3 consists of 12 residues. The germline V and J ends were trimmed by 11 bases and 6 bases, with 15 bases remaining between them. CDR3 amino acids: CAGWDFPDTQYF. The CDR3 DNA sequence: TGTGCCGGATGGGACTTTCCTGATACGCAGTATTTT.

CDR3: CASSSTGAGANVLTF. The CDR3 coding sequence is TGTGCCAGCAGTTCAACAGGGGCTGGGGCCAACGTCCTGACTTTC. This chain joins TRBV28 and TRBJ2-6; 7 bases are a match to TRBD1. This CDR3 region has 15 residues. CDR1 and CDR2 from the germline V gene are MDHEN and SYDVKM. V was clipped by 4 bases and J by 2 bases; unmatched bases: 2.

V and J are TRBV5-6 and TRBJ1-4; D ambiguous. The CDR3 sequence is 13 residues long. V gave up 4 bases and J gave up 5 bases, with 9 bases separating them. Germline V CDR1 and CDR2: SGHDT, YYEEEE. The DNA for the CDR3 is TGTGCCAGCAGCCGATCGAGGAATGAAAAACTGTTTTTT. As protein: CASSRSRNEKLFF.

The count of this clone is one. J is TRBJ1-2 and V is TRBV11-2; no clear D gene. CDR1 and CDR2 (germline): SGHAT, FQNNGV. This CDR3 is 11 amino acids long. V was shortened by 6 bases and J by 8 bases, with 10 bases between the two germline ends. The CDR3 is CASRQTVGYTF. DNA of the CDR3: TGTGCCAGCAGACAGACCGTAGGCTACACCTTC. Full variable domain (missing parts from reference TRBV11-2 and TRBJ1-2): EAGVAQSPRYKIIEKRQSVAFWCNPISGHATLYWYQQILGQGPKLLIQFQNNGVVDDSQLPKDRFSAERLKGVDSTLKIQPAKLEDSAVYLCASRQTVGYTFGSGTRLTVV.

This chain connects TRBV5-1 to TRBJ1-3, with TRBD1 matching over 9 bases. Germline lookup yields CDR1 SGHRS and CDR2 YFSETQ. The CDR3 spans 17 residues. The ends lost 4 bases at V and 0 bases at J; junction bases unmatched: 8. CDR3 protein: CASSAQGAPNSGNTIYF. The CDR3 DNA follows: TGCGCCAGCAGCGCACAGGGGGCCCCTAACTCTGGAAACACCATATATTTT.

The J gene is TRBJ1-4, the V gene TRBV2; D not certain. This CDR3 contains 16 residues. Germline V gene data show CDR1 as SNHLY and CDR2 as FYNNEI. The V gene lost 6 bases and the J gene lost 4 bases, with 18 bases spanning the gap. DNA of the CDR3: TGTGCCAGCAGGCGGGATTACTCGGGAAATAATGAAAAACTGTTTTTT. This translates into CASRRDYSGNNEKLFF.

The CDR3, as DNA: TGTGCCAGCCTGGGGACAGGGGGTTTTAATGAGCAGTTCTTC. Translation gives CASLGTGGFNEQFF. The chain couples TRBV7-9 to TRBJ2-1, with 11 bases aligning to TRBD1. Germline CDR1 reads SEHNR; CDR2 reads FQNEAQ (reference sequence). The ends lost 8 bases at V and 7 bases at J; junction bases unmatched: 7. The CDR3 sequence is 14 residues long.

CDR3 sequence reads: CASSFRGEKLFF. As DNA, the CDR3 is TGTGCCAGCAGTTTTCGGGGGGAAAAACTGTTTTTT. The gene calls are TRBV27 and TRBJ1-4; D is perhaps TRBD1 (5 bases). Trimming shortened V by 3 bases and J by 8 bases, and 7 bases separated the two germline ends. This CDR3 has 12 residues. CDR1 is MNHEY, CDR2 SMNVEV, per germline (reference sequence).

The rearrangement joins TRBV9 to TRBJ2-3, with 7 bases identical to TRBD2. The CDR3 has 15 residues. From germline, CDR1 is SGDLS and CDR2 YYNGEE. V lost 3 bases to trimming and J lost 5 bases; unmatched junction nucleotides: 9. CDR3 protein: CASSAPGTKIDTQYF. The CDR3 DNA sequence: TGTGCCAGCAGCGCCCCCGGGACTAAGATAGATACGCAGTATTTT.

The CDR3 here is CASSHRPAGRDTQYF. In DNA form, the CDR3 reads TGTGCCAGCAGTCATCGACCGGCCGGGAGGGATACGCAGTATTTT. V usage is TRBV27 and J usage is TRBJ2-3, with 7 bases fitting TRBD2. The V and J ends lost 5 bases and 6 bases, in that order; junction bases with no gene match: 11. The CDR3 spans 15 residues. Germline values: CDR1 MNHEY, CDR2 SMNVEV (reference sequence).

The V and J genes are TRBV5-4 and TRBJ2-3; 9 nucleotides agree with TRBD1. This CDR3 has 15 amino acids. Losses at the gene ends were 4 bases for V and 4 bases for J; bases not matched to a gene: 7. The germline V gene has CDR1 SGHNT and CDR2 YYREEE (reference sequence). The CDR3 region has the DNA TGTGCCAGCAGCCCGCCGGGACAGGGCGCAGATACGCAGTATTTT. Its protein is CASSPPGQGADTQYF.

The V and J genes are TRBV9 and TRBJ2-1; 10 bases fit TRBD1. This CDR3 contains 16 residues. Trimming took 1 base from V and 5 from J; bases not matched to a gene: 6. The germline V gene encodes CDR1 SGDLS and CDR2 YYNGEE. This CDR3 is CASSVYAGQGNNEQFF. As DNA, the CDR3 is TGTGCCAGCAGCGTATATGCGGGACAGGGGAACAATGAGCAGTTCTTC. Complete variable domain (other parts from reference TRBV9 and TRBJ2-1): DSGVTQTPKHLITATGQRVTLRCSPRSGDLSVYWYQQSLDQGLQFLIQYYNGEERAKGNILERFSAQQFPDLHSELNLSSLELGDSALYFCASSVYAGQGNNEQFFGPGTRLTVL.

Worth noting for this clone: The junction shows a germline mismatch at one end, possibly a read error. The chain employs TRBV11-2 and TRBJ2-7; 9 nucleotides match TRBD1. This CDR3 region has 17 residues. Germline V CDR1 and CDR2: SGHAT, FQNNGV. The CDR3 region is CASSQEAGGTGRDEQYF. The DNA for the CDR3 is TGCGCCAGCAGCCAAGAAGCCGGAGGGACAGGGCGGGACGAGCAGTACTTC.

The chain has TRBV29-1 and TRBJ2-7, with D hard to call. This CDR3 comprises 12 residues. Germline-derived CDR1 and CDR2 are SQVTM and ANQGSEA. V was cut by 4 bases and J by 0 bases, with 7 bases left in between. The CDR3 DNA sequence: TGCAGCGTTGTGGGCGACTCCTACGAGCAGTACTTC. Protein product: CSVVGDSYEQYF.

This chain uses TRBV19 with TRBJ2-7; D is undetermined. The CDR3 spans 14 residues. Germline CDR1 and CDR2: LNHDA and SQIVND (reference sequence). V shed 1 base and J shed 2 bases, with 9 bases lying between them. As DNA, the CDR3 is TGTGCCAGTAGTATAGGGGCGCATACCTACGAGCAGTACTTC. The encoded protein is CASSIGAHTYEQYF.

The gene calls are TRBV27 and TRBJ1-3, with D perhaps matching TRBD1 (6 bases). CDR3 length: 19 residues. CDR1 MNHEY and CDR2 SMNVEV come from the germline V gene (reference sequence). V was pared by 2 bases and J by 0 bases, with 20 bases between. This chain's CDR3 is CASSLGLGARLPSGNTIYF. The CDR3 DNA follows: TGTGCCAGCAGTTTAGGTCTGGGGGCCAGACTGCCCTCTGGAAACACCATATATTTT.

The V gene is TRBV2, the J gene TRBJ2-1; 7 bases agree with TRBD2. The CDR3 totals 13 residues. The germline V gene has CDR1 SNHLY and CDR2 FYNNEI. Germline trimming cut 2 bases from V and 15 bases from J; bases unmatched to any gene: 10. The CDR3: CASSERWEGLRFF. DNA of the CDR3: TGTGCCAGCAGTGAACGGTGGGAGGGCCTTCGGTTCTTC. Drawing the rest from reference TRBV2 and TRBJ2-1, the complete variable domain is EPEVTQTPSHQVTQMGQEVILRCVPISNHLYFYWYRQILGQKVEFLVSFYNNEISEKSEIFDDQFSVERPDGSNFTLKIRSTKLEDSAMYFCASSERWEGLRFFGPGTRLTVL.

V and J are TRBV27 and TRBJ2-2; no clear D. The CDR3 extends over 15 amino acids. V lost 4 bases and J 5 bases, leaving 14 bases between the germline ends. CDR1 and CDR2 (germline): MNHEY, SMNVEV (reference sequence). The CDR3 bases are TGTGCCAGCAGTTACAATCGCGGTGCAACCGGGGAGCTGTTTTTT. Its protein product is CASSYNRGATGELFF.

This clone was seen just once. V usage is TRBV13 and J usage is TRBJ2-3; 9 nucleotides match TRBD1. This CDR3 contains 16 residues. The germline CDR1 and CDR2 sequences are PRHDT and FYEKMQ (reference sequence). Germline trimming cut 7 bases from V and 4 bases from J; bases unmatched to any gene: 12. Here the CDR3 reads CASNARGGQGSDTQYF. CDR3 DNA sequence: TGTGCCAGCAACGCGAGGGGGGGACAGGGATCAGATACGCAGTATTTT.

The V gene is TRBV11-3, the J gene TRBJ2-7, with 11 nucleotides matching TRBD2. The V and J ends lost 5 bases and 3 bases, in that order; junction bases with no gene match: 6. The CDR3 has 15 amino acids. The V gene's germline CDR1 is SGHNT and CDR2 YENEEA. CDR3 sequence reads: CASSQEGTSGYEQYF. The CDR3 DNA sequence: TGTGCCAGCAGCCAAGAAGGGACTAGCGGCTACGAGCAGTACTTC.

CDR3 DNA: TGTGCCAGCAGCTTGAGGAGGGAGGTCTATGGCTACACCTTC. Translation: CASSLRREVYGYTF. The rearrangement links TRBV5-6 to TRBJ1-2; D not resolved. V dropped 1 base and J dropped 4 bases, with 11 bases sitting between them. Per germline, CDR1 SGHDT and CDR2 YYEEEE. This CDR3 spans 14 amino acids.